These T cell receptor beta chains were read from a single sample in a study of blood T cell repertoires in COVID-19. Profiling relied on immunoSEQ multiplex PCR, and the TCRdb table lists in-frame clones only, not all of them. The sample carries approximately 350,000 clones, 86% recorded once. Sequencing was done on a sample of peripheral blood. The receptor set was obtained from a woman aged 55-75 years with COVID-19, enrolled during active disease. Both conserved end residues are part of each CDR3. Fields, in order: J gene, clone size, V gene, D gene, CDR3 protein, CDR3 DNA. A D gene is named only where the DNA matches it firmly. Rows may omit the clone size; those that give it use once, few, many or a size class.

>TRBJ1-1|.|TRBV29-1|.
CSDRGRGTEAFF
TGCAGCGACCGGGGTCGCGGCACTGAAGCTTTCTTT
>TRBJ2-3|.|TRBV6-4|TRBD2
CASSASSGGAYDTQYF
TGTGCCAGCAGTGCCTCTAGCGGGGGGGCATACGATACGCAGTATTTT
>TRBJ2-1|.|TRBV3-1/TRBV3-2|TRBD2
CASSQGFTSGAYNEQFF
TGTGCCAGCAGCCAAGGGTTTACTAGCGGGGCCTACAATGAGCAGTTCTTC
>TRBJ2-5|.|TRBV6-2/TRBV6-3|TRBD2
CASSWGEGAGKETQYF
TGTGCCAGCAGCTGGGGGGAGGGAGCGGGGAAAGAGACCCAGTACTTC
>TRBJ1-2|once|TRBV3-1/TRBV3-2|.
CASSQERVYTF
TGTGCCAGCAGCCAAGAGCGAGTCTACACCTTC
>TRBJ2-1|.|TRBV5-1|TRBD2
CASSPNFLAGTYNEQFF
TGCGCCAGCAGCCCCAACTTTTTAGCGGGGACCTACAATGAGCAGTTCTTC
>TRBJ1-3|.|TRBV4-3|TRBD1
CASRKYREDRDGNTIYF
TGCGCCAGCAGAAAGTACCGAGAAGACAGGGATGGAAACACCATATATTTT
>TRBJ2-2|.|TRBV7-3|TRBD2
CASSLRSGGILNTGELFF
TGTGCCAGCAGCTTAAGGAGCGGGGGGATTCTGAACACCGGGGAGCTGTTTTTT
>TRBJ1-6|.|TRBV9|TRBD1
CASGNRGLGSPLHF
TGTGCCAGCGGGAACAGGGGGCTCGGTTCACCCCTCCACTTT
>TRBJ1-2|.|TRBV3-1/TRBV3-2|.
CASSLREGDYGYTF
TGTGCCAGCAGCCTCCGCGAAGGAGACTATGGCTACACCTTC
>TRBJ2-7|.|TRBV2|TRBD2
CASSDGGVIYEQYF
TGTGCCAGCAGTGACGGGGGGGTAATCTACGAGCAGTACTTC
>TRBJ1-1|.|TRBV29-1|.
CSVEDQGPEAFF
TGCAGCGTTGAAGACCAGGGCCCTGAAGCTTTCTTT
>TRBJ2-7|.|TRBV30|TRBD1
CAWSVTGVPNEQYF
TGTGCCTGGAGTGTAACAGGGGTCCCGAACGAGCAGTACTTC
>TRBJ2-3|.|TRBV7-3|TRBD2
CASSSASRSGGSTDTQYF
TGTGCCAGCAGCTCCGCATCCCGAAGCGGGGGGTCCACAGATACGCAGTATTTT
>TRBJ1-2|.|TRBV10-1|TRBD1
CASRDRTGAYYGYTF
TGCGCCAGCAGAGACCGGACAGGGGCCTACTATGGCTACACCTTC
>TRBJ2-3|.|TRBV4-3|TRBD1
CASSQDHTGVPDTQYF
TGCGCCAGCAGCCAAGATCATACAGGGGTCCCAGATACGCAGTATTTT
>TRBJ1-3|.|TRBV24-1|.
CATSTMDSGFSGNTIYF
TGTGCCACCTCCACGATGGACAGCGGATTCTCTGGAAACACCATATATTTT
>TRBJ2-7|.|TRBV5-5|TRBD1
CASSSATGTGTYEQYF
TGTGCCAGCAGCTCGGCGACCGGGACAGGGACTTACGAGCAGTACTTC
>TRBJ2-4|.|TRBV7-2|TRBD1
CASSLKGGQGGNIQYF
TGTGCCAGCAGCTTAAAGGGGGGACAGGGAGGAAACATTCAGTACTTC
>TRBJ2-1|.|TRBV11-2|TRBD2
CASSRTSGGPYNEQFF
TGTGCCAGCAGCAGGACTAGCGGGGGTCCTTACAATGAGCAGTTCTTC
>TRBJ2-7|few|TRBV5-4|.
CASSLRQDSYEQYF
TGTGCCAGCAGCTTGCGACAGGACTCCTACGAGCAGTACTTC
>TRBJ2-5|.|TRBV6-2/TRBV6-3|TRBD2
CASSRSSGGRPQYF
TGTGCCAGCAGCCGATCTAGCGGGGGTCGGCCCCAGTACTTC
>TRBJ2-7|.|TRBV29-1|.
CSVGLDYEQYF
TGCAGCGTCGGACTGGACTACGAGCAGTACTTC
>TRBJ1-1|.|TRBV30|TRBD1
CAWSIPYGRGRNTEAFF
TGTGCCTGGAGTATTCCCTATGGCAGGGGGCGAAACACTGAAGCTTTCTTT
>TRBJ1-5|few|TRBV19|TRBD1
CASSRQGTGPQHF
TGTGCCAGCAGCCGACAGGGGACGGGTCCCCAGCATTTT
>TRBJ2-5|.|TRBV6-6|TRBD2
CASSYSGRGEQETQYF
TGTGCCAGCAGTTACTCTGGGCGGGGGGAACAAGAGACCCAGTACTTC
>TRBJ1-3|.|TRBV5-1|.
CASSLLGGSSGNTIYF
TGCGCCAGCAGCTTACTTGGGGGGAGCTCTGGAAACACCATATATTTT
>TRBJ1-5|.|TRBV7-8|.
CASSLRAAGNQPQHF
TGTGCCAGCAGCCTTAGGGCCGCGGGGAATCAGCCCCAGCATTTT
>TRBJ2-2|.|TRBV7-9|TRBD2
CASSFTSAGELFF
TGTGCCAGCAGCTTTACTAGCGCCGGGGAGCTGTTTTTT
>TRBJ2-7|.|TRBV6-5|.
CASSYSIAGYEQYF
TGTGCCAGCAGTTACTCGATTGCAGGCTACGAGCAGTACTTC
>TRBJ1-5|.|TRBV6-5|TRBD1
CASRTGLYNQPQHF
TGTGCCAGCAGGACAGGGTTGTACAATCAGCCCCAGCATTTT
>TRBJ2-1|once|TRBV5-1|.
CASSLTHYNEQFF
TGCGCCAGCAGCTTGACACATTACAATGAGCAGTTCTTC
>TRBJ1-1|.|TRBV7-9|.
CASTTGGLGTEAFF
TGTGCCAGCACCACGGGGGGGCTGGGAACTGAAGCTTTCTTT
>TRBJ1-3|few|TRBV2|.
CASSPNRLDGNTIYF
TGTGCCAGCAGCCCAAATCGACTGGATGGAAACACCATATATTTT
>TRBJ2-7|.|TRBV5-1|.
CASSLEQGGRYEQYF
TGCGCCAGCAGCTTGGAACAGGGCGGTCGGTACGAGCAGTACTTC
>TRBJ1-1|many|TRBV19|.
CASSIAALMNTEAFF
TGTGCCAGTAGTATTGCTGCGCTGATGAACACTGAAGCTTTCTTT
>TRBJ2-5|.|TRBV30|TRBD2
CAWSVAAGGETQYF
TGTGCCTGGAGTGTCGCAGCGGGGGGAGAGACCCAGTACTTC
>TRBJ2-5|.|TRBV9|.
CASSVAGGLETQYF
TGTGCCAGCAGCGTAGCCGGGGGGCTGGAGACCCAGTACTTC
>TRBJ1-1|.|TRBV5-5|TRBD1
CASSPDRDRRGTEAFF
TGTGCCAGCAGCCCCGACCGGGACAGGAGGGGGACTGAAGCTTTCTTT
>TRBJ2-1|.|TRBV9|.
CASSSRGRTGHAPGSYNEQFF
TGTGCCAGCAGCTCGAGAGGCCGGACGGGACACGCCCCGGGATCCTACAATGAGCAGTTCTTC
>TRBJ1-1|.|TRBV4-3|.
CASSQDLSGRVTEAFF
TGCGCCAGCAGCCAAGATCTCTCGGGGAGAGTAACTGAAGCTTTCTTT
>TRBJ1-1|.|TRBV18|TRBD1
CASSPLKGARTEAFF
TGTGCCAGCTCACCATTGAAGGGGGCGAGGACTGAAGCTTTCTTT
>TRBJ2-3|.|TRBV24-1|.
CATSDSPGASTDTQYF
TGTGCCACCAGTGACTCCCCGGGAGCTTCCACAGATACGCAGTATTTT
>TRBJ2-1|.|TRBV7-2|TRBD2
CASRSPGLAGGRTYNEQFF
TGTGCCAGCAGATCCCCGGGACTAGCGGGGGGGCGAACCTACAATGAGCAGTTCTTC
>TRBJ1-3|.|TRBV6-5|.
CATRYTSGNTIYF
TGTGCCACCCGGTATACCTCTGGAAACACCATATATTTT
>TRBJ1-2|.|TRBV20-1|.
CSASGQSYGYTF
TGCAGTGCTAGTGGACAGAGCTATGGCTACACCTTC
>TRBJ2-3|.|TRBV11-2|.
CASSLEGPDTQYF
TGTGCCAGCAGCTTAGAGGGGCCAGATACGCAGTATTTT
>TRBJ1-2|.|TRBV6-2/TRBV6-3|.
CASSQGYGYTF
TGTGCCAGCAGTCAGGGCTATGGCTACACCTTC
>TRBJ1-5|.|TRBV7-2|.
CASSPSGWGGEPQHF
TGTGCCAGCAGCCCTAGTGGGTGGGGGGGTGAACCCCAGCATTTT
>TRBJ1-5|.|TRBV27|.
CASSQRGGNQPQHF
TGTGCCAGCAGTCAAAGGGGAGGGAATCAGCCCCAGCATTTT
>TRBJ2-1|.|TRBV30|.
CAWSVLAYSTNEQFF
TGTGCCTGGAGTGTACTCGCCTATTCTACTAATGAGCAGTTCTTC
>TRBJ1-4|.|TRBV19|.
CASSPRGAGRNEKLFF
TGTGCCAGTAGTCCCCGTGGAGCAGGGAGGAATGAAAAACTGTTTTTT
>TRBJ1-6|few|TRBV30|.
CAWSVMGDSPLHF
TGTGCCTGGAGTGTTATGGGAGACTCACCCCTCCACTTT
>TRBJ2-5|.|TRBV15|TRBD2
CATSNGLALETQYF
TGTGCCACCAGCAATGGACTAGCTCTGGAGACCCAGTACTTC
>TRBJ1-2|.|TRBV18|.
CASSPDITDYGYTF
TGTGCCAGCTCACCAGACATAACCGACTATGGCTACACCTTC
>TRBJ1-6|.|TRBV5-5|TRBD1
CASSPRTGNSPLHF
TGTGCCAGCAGCCCCAGGACAGGGAACTCACCCCTCCACTTT
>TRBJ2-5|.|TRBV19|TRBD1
CASSNTGGGETQYF
TGTGCCAGTAGTAACACAGGGGGCGGAGAGACCCAGTACTTC